This TCR beta chain derives from a study of blood T cell repertoires in COVID-19. This clone was picked up one time. The sample holds other DNA sequences that translate to the same CDR3. The method was immunoSEQ multiplex PCR; TCRdb's version includes in-frame clones alone and lacks a portion of them. There are roughly 430,000 clones in the sample; around 90% occur only once, and 2% to 2.5% lies in the top ten. V gave up 3 bases and J gave up 6 bases, with 6 bases separating them. This CDR3 has 13 amino acids. Per germline, CDR1 SEHNR and CDR2 FQNEAQ (reference sequence). Participants, roughly 18 to 89 years old, spanned around 25 US areas. Clinical history reported by participants formed the basis on which cohorts were assigned.

The gene calls are TRBV7-9 and TRBJ1-6; weak D call: TRBD1 (5 bases). The receptor was derived from a woman in her thirties or forties with acute COVID-19. Material for sequencing was PBMCs or T cells enriched from blood (not recorded which). The CDR3 protein is CASSLQGNSPLHF. DNA for the CDR3: TGTGCCAGCAGCTTGCAGGGTAATTCACCCCTCCACTTT.